The T cell receptor (beta chain) described here comes from a study of cytomegalovirus exposure and HLA in healthy donors. The PCR ran on 60 Vbeta and 13 Jbeta primers. Generated by immunoSEQ multiplex PCR, the TCRdb table keeps only in-frame clones and is missing some. The sample gives some 140,000 clones, less than 80% of which show up once; 2.1% is in the top ten. CDR3 length: 13 amino acids. J lost 8 bases, V lost 7 bases, and 5 bases had no gene match. Looked up from germline, CDR1 is MNHEY and CDR2 is SVGAGI. The source material was PBMCs. J is TRBJ1-4 and V is TRBV6-5; 9 nucleotides agree with TRBD1. The sequence came from a man aged 30 to 39 in good health and CMV-seronegative. The CDR3 reads CASTDRGHEKLFF. Written as DNA, the CDR3 is TGTGCCAGCACGGACAGGGGTCACGAAAAACTGTTTTTT.